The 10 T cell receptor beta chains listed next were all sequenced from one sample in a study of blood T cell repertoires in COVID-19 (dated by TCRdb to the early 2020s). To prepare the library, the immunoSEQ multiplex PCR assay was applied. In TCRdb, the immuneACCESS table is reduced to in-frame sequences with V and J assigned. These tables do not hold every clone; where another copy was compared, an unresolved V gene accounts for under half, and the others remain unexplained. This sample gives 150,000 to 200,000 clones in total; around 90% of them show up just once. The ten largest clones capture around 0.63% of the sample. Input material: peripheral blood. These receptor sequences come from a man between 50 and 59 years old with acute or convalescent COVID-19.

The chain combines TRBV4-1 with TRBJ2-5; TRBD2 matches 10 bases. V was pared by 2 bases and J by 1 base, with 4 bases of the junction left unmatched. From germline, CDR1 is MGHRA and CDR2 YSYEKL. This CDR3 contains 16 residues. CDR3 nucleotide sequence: TGCGCCAGCAGCCAAAGTAGCGGGAGGCCCCAAGAGACCCAGTACTTC. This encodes CASSQSSGRPQETQYF.

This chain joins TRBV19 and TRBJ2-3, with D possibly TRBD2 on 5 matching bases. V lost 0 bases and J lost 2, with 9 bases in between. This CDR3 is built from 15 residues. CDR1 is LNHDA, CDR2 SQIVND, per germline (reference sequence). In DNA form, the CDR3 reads TGTGCCAGTAGTATAGACAGCGGAGTCACAGATACGCAGTATTTT. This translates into CASSIDSGVTDTQYF.

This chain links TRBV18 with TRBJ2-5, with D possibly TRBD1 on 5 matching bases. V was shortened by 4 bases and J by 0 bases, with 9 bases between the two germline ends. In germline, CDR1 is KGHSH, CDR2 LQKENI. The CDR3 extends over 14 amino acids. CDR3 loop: CASSLGLNQETQYF. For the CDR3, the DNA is TGTGCCAGCTCACTGGGGCTAAACCAAGAGACCCAGTACTTC.

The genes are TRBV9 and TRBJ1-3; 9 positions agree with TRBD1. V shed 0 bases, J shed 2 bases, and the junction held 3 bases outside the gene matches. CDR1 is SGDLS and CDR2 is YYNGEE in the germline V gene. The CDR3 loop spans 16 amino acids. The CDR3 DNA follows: TGTGCCAGCAGCGTAGTGGGACAGGGCACTGGAAACACCATATATTTT. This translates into CASSVVGQGTGNTIYF.

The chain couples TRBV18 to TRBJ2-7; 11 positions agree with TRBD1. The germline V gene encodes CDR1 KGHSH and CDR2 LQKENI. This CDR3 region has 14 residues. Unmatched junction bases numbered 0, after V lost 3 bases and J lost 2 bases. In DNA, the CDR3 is TGTGCCAGCTCACCGGGACAGGGGGCCTACGAGCAGTACTTC. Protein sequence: CASSPGQGAYEQYF.

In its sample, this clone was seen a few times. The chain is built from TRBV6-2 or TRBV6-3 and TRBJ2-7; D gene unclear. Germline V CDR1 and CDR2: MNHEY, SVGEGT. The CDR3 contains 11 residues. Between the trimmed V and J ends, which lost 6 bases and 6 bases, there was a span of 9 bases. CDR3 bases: TGTGCCAGCAGCCGTGAGTTCGAGCAGTACTTC. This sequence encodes CASSREFEQYF.

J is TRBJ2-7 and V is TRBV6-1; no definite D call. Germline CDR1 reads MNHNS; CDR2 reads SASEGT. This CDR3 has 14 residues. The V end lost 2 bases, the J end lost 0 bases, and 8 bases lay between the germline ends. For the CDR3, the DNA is TGTGCCAGCAGTGAAAGTCGCTACTCCTACGAGCAGTACGTC. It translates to CASSESRYSYEQYV.

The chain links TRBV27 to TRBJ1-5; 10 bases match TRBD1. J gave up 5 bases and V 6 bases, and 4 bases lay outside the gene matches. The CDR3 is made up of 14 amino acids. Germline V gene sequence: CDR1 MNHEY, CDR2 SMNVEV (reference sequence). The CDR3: CASRMTGGDQPQHF. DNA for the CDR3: TGTGCCAGCAGAATGACAGGGGGCGATCAGCCCCAGCATTTT.

The CDR3 reads CASSLGGNDQPQHF. DNA for the CDR3: TGTGCCAGCAGCTTGGGCGGGAACGATCAGCCCCAGCATTTT. This rearrangement joins TRBV7-9 to TRBJ1-5; D gene ambiguous. This CDR3 is built from 14 residues. Trimming removed 3 bases at V and 5 bases at J, with 11 bases between. Germline-derived CDR1 and CDR2 are SEHNR and FQNEAQ (reference sequence).

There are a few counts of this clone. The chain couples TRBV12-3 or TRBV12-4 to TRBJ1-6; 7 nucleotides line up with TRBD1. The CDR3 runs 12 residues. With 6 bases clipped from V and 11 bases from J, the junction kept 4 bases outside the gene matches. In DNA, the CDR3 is TGTGCCAGCAGATCAGGGGGACCACCCCTCCACTTT. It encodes CASRSGGPPLHF.